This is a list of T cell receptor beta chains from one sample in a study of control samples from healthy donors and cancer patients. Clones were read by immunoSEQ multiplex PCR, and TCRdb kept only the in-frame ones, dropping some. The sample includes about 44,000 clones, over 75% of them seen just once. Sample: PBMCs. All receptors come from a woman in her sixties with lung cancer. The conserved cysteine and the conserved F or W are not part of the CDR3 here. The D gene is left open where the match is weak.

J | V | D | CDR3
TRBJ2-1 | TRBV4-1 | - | ASSQGVASPLVNEQF
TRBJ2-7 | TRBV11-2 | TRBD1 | ASSVSPTGYEQY
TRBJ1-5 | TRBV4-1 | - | ASSQEGGGAGQPQH
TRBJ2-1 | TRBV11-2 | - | ASSSLLGSGYSSYNEQF
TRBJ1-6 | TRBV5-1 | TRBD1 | ASSSTGLYSPLH
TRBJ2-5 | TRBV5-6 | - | ASSIQETQY
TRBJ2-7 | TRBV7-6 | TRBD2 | ASSLEVASGRDEQY
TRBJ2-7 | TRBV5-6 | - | ASSLGELQY
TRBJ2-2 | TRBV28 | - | ASRKSGNTGELF
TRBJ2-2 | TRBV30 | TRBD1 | AWATGDRGTGELF
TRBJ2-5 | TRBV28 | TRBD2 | ASSGAGGFQETQY